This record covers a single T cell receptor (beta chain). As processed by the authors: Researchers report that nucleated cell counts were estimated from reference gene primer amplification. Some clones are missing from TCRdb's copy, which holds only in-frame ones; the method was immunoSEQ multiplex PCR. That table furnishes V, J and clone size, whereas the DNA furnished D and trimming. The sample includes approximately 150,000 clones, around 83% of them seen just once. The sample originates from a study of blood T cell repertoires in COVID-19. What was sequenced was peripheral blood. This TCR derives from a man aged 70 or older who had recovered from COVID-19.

The CDR3 reads CASSKGQGNSPLHF. Written as DNA, the CDR3 is TGTGCCAGCAGCAAGGGACAGGGAAATTCACCCCTCCACTTT. The chain employs TRBV7-9 and TRBJ1-6, with TRBD1 matching 9 bases. CDR3 length equals 14 residues. CDR1 is SEHNR, CDR2 FQNEAQ, per germline (reference sequence). V shed 5 bases and J 7 bases; nucleotides not matched to a gene: 3.